Shown below are 6 T cell receptor beta chains from a single sample sequenced in a study of cytomegalovirus exposure and HLA in healthy donors. 60 Vbeta and 13 Jbeta primers were used in PCR. Sequenced by immunoSEQ multiplex PCR; TCRdb stores in-frame clones only, minus some. The table lists 200,000 or so clones, approximately 79% of them singletons. The specimen sequenced was PBMCs. Receptor source: a man aged 50 to 60 in good health and CMV-seronegative.

This chain joins TRBV5-1 and TRBJ2-7, with 8 positions matching TRBD1. The CDR3 runs 14 residues. Per the germline V gene, CDR1 is SGHRS and CDR2 is YFSETQ. The junction had 11 bases not matched to a gene; V was cut back by 7 bases and J by 5 bases. For the CDR3, the DNA is TGCGCCAGCGGCGCGGGGCAGGGGGCTGACGAGCAGTACTTC. Protein product: CASGAGQGADEQYF.

The chain carries TRBV19 and TRBJ2-7, with 11 bases lining up with TRBD1. The V and J ends lost 5 bases and 6 bases, in that order; junction bases with no gene match: 9. The germline V gene has CDR1 LNHDA and CDR2 SQIVND (reference sequence). The CDR3 is made up of 15 amino acids. The chain's CDR3 is CASSAPGTGGFEQYF. In DNA form, the CDR3 reads TGTGCCAGTAGTGCGCCCGGGACAGGGGGATTCGAGCAGTACTTC.

The chain combines TRBV28 with TRBJ2-5; 7 bases align to TRBD2. This CDR3 region has 15 residues. Germline trimming cut 6 bases from V and 2 bases from J; bases unmatched to any gene: 9. CDR1 is MDHEN, CDR2 SYDVKM, per germline. The DNA of the CDR3 is TGTGCCAGCAGGTTAAGGACTAGAAGGCAAGAGACCCAGTACTTC. Its translation is CASRLRTRRQETQYF.

The V call is TRBV2, the J call TRBJ2-7, with 12 bases that match TRBD1. J was trimmed by 4 bases and V by 11 bases; bases with no gene match: 9. The CDR3 is 14 residues long. From germline, CDR1 is SNHLY and CDR2 FYNNEI. The CDR3 loop reads CASTGTGGLYEQYF. The CDR3 nucleotides read TGTGCCTCAACTGGGACAGGGGGCCTTTACGAGCAGTACTTC.

The rearrangement links TRBV11-2 to TRBJ1-2; 10 bases line up with TRBD1. Germline V gene data show CDR1 as SGHAT and CDR2 as FQNNGV. CDR3 length: 13 amino acids. The trim removed 4 bases at V and 8 bases at J, leaving 4 bases unmatched. CDR3 residues: CASSSGTGVGYTF. Written as DNA, the CDR3 is TGTGCCAGCAGCTCCGGGACAGGGGTCGGCTACACCTTC.

The CDR3 region is CASSLAPRTGSHEQYF. The CDR3 DNA sequence: TGTGCCAGCAGCTTAGCCCCCCGGACGGGGTCCCACGAGCAGTACTTC. V and J are TRBV11-2 and TRBJ2-7; tentatively, D is TRBD2 (5 bases). CDR3 size: 16 residues. The germline CDR1 and CDR2 sequences are SGHAT and FQNNGV. V lost 1 base and J lost 5, with 18 bases in between.